In its sample, the clone carrying this T cell receptor beta chain was seen many times. Its specificity is unknown. This sample stems from a study of T cells after yellow fever vaccination. Study results and caveats: Weaker in magnitude, the secondary response showed a faster peak on day 5 versus 15. One caveat is that FACS-sorted repertoires could contain abundant clonotypes contaminating from the bulk population. Among primary-vaccination clones, most reappeared after the booster, at 95% to 96% for CD4 and about 90% for CD8.

The CDR3 consists of 12 residues. V was trimmed by 6 bases and J by 6 bases, leaving 12 bases between them. Per the germline V gene, CDR1 is MNHEY and CDR2 is SVGEGT. Each CDR3 protein gets one entry after TCRdb re-called the 5' RACE reads with MiXCR. Here the sample spans over 70,000 distinct CDR3 sequences, around 7.3% being singletons. The receptor comes from a man aged 25 to 45 who received the YFV17D yellow fever vaccine. The sequenced sample was CD8+ T cells sorted from PBMCs, obtained on the day of the yellow fever booster vaccination. V usage is TRBV6-2 or TRBV6-3 and J usage is TRBJ2-7, with D possibly matching TRBD2 (6 bases). Here the CDR3 reads CASSRLVSEQYF. The CDR3 nucleotides read TGTGCCAGCAGCCGACTAGTATCCGAGCAGTACTTC.